The 14 T cell receptor beta chains listed next were all sequenced from one sample in a study of T-cell memory formation after mild COVID-19. Each CDR3 protein is one row after TCRdb ran MiXCR on the 5' RACE reads. The data show just under 350,000 distinct CDR3 sequences, with roughly 13% seen just once and 20% to 25% held by the top ten. The sequenced material came from PBMCs or a T cell subset sorted from them (not recorded which). The receptors stem from a man between 18 and 29 years old who had mild COVID-19 (a few samples of this study predate the infection). Cell type and time point are not known.

The V and J genes are TRBV5-1 and TRBJ2-5; 11 nucleotides match TRBD2. Germline-derived CDR1 and CDR2 are SGHRS and YFSETQ. CDR3 length: 17 residues. J lost 0 bases, V lost 4 bases, and 8 bases had no gene match. CDR3 residues: CASSSGLAGLYQETQYF. The CDR3 DNA reads TGCGCCAGCAGCAGCGGACTAGCGGGCCTATACCAAGAGACCCAGTACTTC.

This clonotype was observed a handful of times. The chain joins TRBV6-2 or TRBV6-3 to TRBJ1-6; TRBD1 aligns across 8 bases. Trimming cost V 5 bases and J 9 bases; bases outside gene matches: 9. Germline V lookup: CDR1 MNHEY, CDR2 SVGEGT. The CDR3 length is 15 residues. CDR3 bases: TGTGCCAGCAGTGGCCGCGGGACAGGCTTTTCACCCCTCCACTTT. It codes for CASSGRGTGFSPLHF.

The chain carries TRBV5-1 and TRBJ1-4; perhaps TRBD1 as D (5 bases). V dropped 6 bases and J dropped 7 bases, with 22 bases sitting between them. This CDR3 has 16 amino acids. CDR1 is SGHRS and CDR2 is YFSETQ in the germline V gene. The CDR3 coding sequence is TGCGCCAGCACCCGGTCCGGGGGGTTGGGCCCTGAAAAACTGTTTTTT. Residues: CASTRSGGLGPEKLFF.

The V and J genes are TRBV12-3 or TRBV12-4 and TRBJ2-5, with 8 positions matching TRBD1. With 6 bases clipped from V and 1 base from J, the junction kept 10 bases outside the gene matches. The CDR3 extends over 16 amino acids. The CDR3 protein is CASRPEQGTGQETQYF. CDR3 nucleotides: TGTGCCAGCAGACCCGAACAGGGGACAGGCCAAGAGACCCAGTACTTC.

In its sample, this clonotype was seen a few times. V and J are TRBV7-9 and TRBJ1-3; TRBD1 aligns across 7 bases. CDR3 size: 17 residues. Germline V gives CDR1 SEHNR, CDR2 FQNEAQ (reference sequence). V trimming: 5 bases; J trimming: 3 bases; junction bases outside the gene matches: 13. The CDR3 DNA reads as TGTGCCAGCAGCGAACGGTCCAGGACAGGAGATGGAAACACCATATATTTT. Its protein is CASSERSRTGDGNTIYF. Looking up the rest from reference TRBV7-9 and TRBJ1-3 gives the full variable domain: DTGVSQNPRHKITKRGQNVTFRCDPISEHNRLYWYRQTLGQGPEFLTYFQNEAQLEKSRLLSDRFSAERPKGSFSTLEIQRTEQGDSAMYLCASSERSRTGDGNTIYFGEGSWLTVV.

The rearrangement links TRBV5-1 to TRBJ1-1; possible D gene TRBD1, 6 bases. This CDR3 has 15 residues. Per the germline V gene, CDR1 is SGHRS and CDR2 is YFSETQ. V shed 3 bases and J shed 3 bases, with 15 bases lying between them. CDR3 sequence reads: CASSWGTGMDTEAFF. CDR3 in DNA: TGCGCCAGCAGCTGGGGAACAGGGATGGACACTGAAGCTTTCTTT.

The V and J genes are TRBV6-1 and TRBJ2-1; D call uncertain. The V gene's germline CDR1 is MNHNS and CDR2 SASEGT. The CDR3 consists of 16 residues. Trimming left V 2 bases short and J 1 base short, with 12 bases between. The CDR3 DNA is TGTGCCAGCAGTGAACGAGCAGGCCCATCCTACAATGAGCAGTTCTTC. As protein: CASSERAGPSYNEQFF.

Many counts were recorded for this clonotype. The chain recombines TRBV27 with TRBJ2-7; no firm D call. The CDR3 length is 12 residues. The germline CDR1 and CDR2 sequences are MNHEY and SMNVEV (reference sequence). V was trimmed by 9 bases and J by 6 bases, leaving 15 bases between them. The CDR3, as DNA: TGTGCCAGTCGGGCCTTCTTCGGCGAGCAGTACGTC. This gives the protein CASRAFFGEQYV.

This clonotype was counted only a few times. The J gene is TRBJ1-1, the V gene TRBV20-1, with 9 bases fitting TRBD1. The CDR3 is made up of 13 amino acids. V was pared by 3 bases and J by 4 bases, with 3 bases of the junction left unmatched. The germline V gene encodes CDR1 DFQATT and CDR2 SNEGSKA (reference sequence). The chain's CDR3 is CSASRDRATEAFF. Written as DNA, the CDR3 is TGCAGTGCTAGCCGGGACAGGGCCACTGAAGCTTTCTTT.

This clonotype was seen at least ten times. The chain couples TRBV4-3 to TRBJ1-3; D is unclear. The germline V and J ends were trimmed by 1 base and 4 bases, with 5 bases remaining between them. Germline assignment: CDR1 LGHNA and CDR2 YSLEER. The CDR3 is made up of 13 amino acids. CDR3 protein: CASSQVAGNTIYF. DNA of the CDR3: TGCGCCAGCAGCCAAGTAGCGGGAAACACCATATATTTT.

The chain employs TRBV4-3 and TRBJ2-7; D remains ambiguous. Germline V gene data show CDR1 as LGHNA and CDR2 as YSLEER. The V and J ends lost 0 bases and 2 bases respectively, with 8 bases between them. This CDR3 has 14 amino acids. CDR3 region: CASSQDDGAYEQYF. The CDR3 nucleotides are TGCGCCAGCAGCCAAGACGACGGAGCCTACGAGCAGTACTTC.

This clonotype has more than one count but fewer than ten. V gene TRBV5-1 combines with J gene TRBJ1-1; D remains ambiguous. CDR1 and CDR2 (germline): SGHRS, YFSETQ. The length of the CDR3 is 15 residues. Trimming left V 4 bases short and J 1 base short, with 14 bases between. The CDR3 DNA reads as TGCGCCAGCAGCCTGGATGGCGGACCGAACACTGAAGCTTTCTTT. Protein: CASSLDGGPNTEAFF.

This clonotype was detected only a few times. The rearrangement joins TRBV15 to TRBJ2-7, with 7 bases lining up with TRBD2. The V gene end was trimmed by 0 bases and the J gene end by 2 bases; junction bases not matched to a gene: 10. The V gene's germline CDR1 is LNHNV and CDR2 YYDKDF (reference sequence). This CDR3 spans 17 amino acids. This CDR3 is CATSRERSGGGTYEQYF. For the CDR3, the DNA is TGTGCCACCAGCAGAGAACGGAGTGGCGGGGGAACCTACGAGCAGTACTTC.

The chain employs TRBV5-1 and TRBJ1-1, with D perhaps TRBD1 (6 bases). Trimming stripped 2 bases from V and 4 bases from J, with 12 bases between. This CDR3 region has 14 residues. The germline CDR1 and CDR2 sequences are SGHRS and YFSETQ. The CDR3 sequence is CASSFEGEVTEAFF. CDR3 coding DNA: TGCGCCAGCAGCTTCGAGGGGGAAGTCACTGAAGCTTTCTTT.